This T cell receptor (beta chain) stems from a study of T cells in Graves' hyperthyroidism and ophthalmopathy. Study-level points and caveats: Separating ophthalmopathy from stable hyperthyroidism was achieved by a 13 V-J model.

This clonotype was found many times. No antigen is known for it. Researchers took RNA transcripts and amplified the TCR beta CDR3 regions from them. A first-round RT-PCR of the TCR CDR3 used the HTBI primer set. TCRdb re-derived calls from the multiplex PCR reads in MiXCR, one entry per CDR3 protein. The sample shows 620,000 or so distinct CDR3 sequences, roughly 15% of them seen only once. Each diagnosis drew on symptoms, thyroxine, TRAb, thyroid ultrasound and orbital computed tomography findings. The specimen was blood. The receptor's source is a woman aged 45 to 65 with Graves' ophthalmopathy.

CDR3 sequence reads: CASSPSRGYNSPLHF. CDR3 DNA: TGTGCCAGCAGTCCCTCCCGGGGATATAATTCACCCCTCCACTTT. The rearrangement joins TRBV28 to TRBJ1-6, with no clear D. The CDR3 runs 15 residues. The germline V gene encodes CDR1 MDHEN and CDR2 SYDVKM. Trimming removed 5 bases from V and 4 bases from J, with 12 bases in between.